One sample yielded the 30 T cell receptor beta chains listed below, sequenced in a study of blood T cell repertoires in COVID-19 (dated by TCRdb to the early 2020s). The library came from the immunoSEQ multiplex PCR assay. Entries here come from immuneACCESS through TCRdb and include only in-frame sequences with V and J called. Some clones fail to appear in such tables; in the studies checked, an unresolved V gene covers under half of the shortfall, and the cause of the remainder is unknown. The sample data list tens of thousands of clones, and around 86% of these were observed just once. Approximately 5% of the sample is in the top ten clones. The sequenced sample consisted of peripheral blood. The receptor source for this set is an elderly woman with acute or convalescent COVID-19.

The chain uses TRBV7-9 and TRBJ2-1, with 15 bases that match TRBD2. The CDR3 is 18 amino acids. Germline CDR1 is SEHNR and CDR2 is FQNEAQ (reference sequence). Trimming removed 5 bases from V and 0 bases from J; junction bases left unmatched: 5. Written as DNA, the CDR3 is TGTGCCAGCAGCCCTGGACTAGCGGGAGGGAGCTCCTACAATGAGCAGTTCTTC. This encodes CASSPGLAGGSSYNEQFF.

The V call is TRBV7-8, the J call TRBJ2-4; 8 bases map to TRBD2. CDR3 length: 15 amino acids. The germline V gene encodes CDR1 SGHVS and CDR2 FQNEAQ. The V segment lost 1 base and the J segment 7 bases; nucleotides outside the gene matches: 6. The CDR3 here is CASSLVPGLANIQYF. As DNA, the CDR3 is TGTGCCAGCAGCTTAGTCCCCGGACTAGCTAACATTCAGTACTTC.

This chain links TRBV5-1 with TRBJ1-1; D is unclear. Germline loops: CDR1 SGHRS, CDR2 YFSETQ. V was cut by 2 bases and J by 2 bases, with 13 bases left in between. This CDR3 is 15 amino acids long. The CDR3 DNA is TGCGCCAGCAGCTTTGGATGGGAGGTAAACACTGAAGCTTTCTTT. This encodes CASSFGWEVNTEAFF.

This chain uses TRBV5-6 with TRBJ2-7; D may be TRBD1 (5 bases). This CDR3 has 16 residues. CDR1 is SGHDT and CDR2 is YYEEEE in the germline V gene. V dropped 2 bases and J dropped 0 bases, with 15 bases sitting between them. CDR3: CASSFQFLTDSYEQYF. The CDR3 DNA reads TGTGCCAGCAGCTTTCAATTTTTGACAGACTCCTACGAGCAGTACTTC. Using reference TRBV5-6 and TRBJ2-7 for the parts outside the CDR3, the full variable domain is DAGVTQSPTHLIKTRGQQVTLRCSPKSGHDTVSWYQQALGQGPQFIFQYYEEEERQRGNFPDRFSGHQFPNYSSELNVNALLLGDSALYLCASSFQFLTDSYEQYFGPGTRLTVT.

The chain couples TRBV19 to TRBJ2-1; the match to TRBD2 covers 12 bases. The CDR3 extends over 16 amino acids. Germline V gene sequence: CDR1 LNHDA, CDR2 SQIVND (reference sequence). V gave up 6 bases and J gave up 7 bases; unmatched junction bases: 10. CDR3 protein: CASSRPGLAGGNEQFF. The CDR3 DNA follows: TGTGCCAGTAGCAGACCGGGACTAGCGGGTGGGAATGAGCAGTTCTTC.

The gene calls are TRBV11-1 and TRBJ2-7, with a possible D match to TRBD1 (6 bases). This CDR3 spans 13 amino acids. V was shortened by 1 base and J by 7 bases, with 11 bases between the two germline ends. The V gene's germline CDR1 is SGHAT and CDR2 FQDESV (reference sequence). CDR3 sequence reads: CASSLGGGWEQYF. The CDR3 DNA sequence: TGTGCCAGCAGCTTAGGAGGGGGTTGGGAGCAGTACTTC.

The V and J genes are TRBV6-5 and TRBJ1-4, with 7 nucleotides matching TRBD1. The CDR3 totals 14 residues. Unmatched junction bases numbered 9, after V lost 6 bases and J lost 8 bases. Per germline, CDR1 MNHEY and CDR2 SVGAGI. CDR3 sequence: CASRRRGPVEKLFF. CDR3 nucleotide sequence: TGTGCCAGCAGACGAAGGGGGCCAGTCGAAAAACTGTTTTTT.

The genes are TRBV7-2 and TRBJ1-1, with unresolved D. The V end was cut by 1 base, the J end by 6 bases, with 9 bases between. The CDR3 runs to 13 residues. The V gene's germline CDR1 is SGHTA and CDR2 FQGNSA. DNA of the CDR3: TGTGCCAGCAGCTTAGTCGGAGTCTCTGAAGCTTTCTTT. Its translation: CASSLVGVSEAFF.

The chain is built from TRBV11-2 and TRBJ2-3; TRBD2 agrees at 13 bases. This CDR3 is 19 amino acids long. Unmatched junction bases numbered 14, after V lost 4 bases and J lost 4 bases. CDR1 SGHAT and CDR2 FQNNGV come from the germline V gene. The CDR3 sequence is CASSSRLAGGLSVSDTQYF. CDR3 coding DNA: TGTGCCAGCAGCTCAAGACTAGCGGGAGGTTTGTCGGTGTCAGATACGCAGTATTTT.

The V call is TRBV29-1, the J call TRBJ2-7; 9 nucleotides align to TRBD1. Germline V gene sequence: CDR1 SQVTM, CDR2 ANQGSEA. V lost 6 bases and J lost 6; bases outside the gene matches: 3. The length of the CDR3 is 11 residues. The DNA of the CDR3 is TGCAGCGTCGGACAGGGGCGCGAGCAGTACTTC. Encoded protein: CSVGQGREQYF.

The CDR3 protein is CASSYDRGYGYTF. In DNA form, the CDR3 reads TGTGCCAGCAGTTACGACAGGGGCTATGGCTACACCTTC. The V and J genes are TRBV6-5 and TRBJ1-2; 8 nucleotides line up with TRBD1. This CDR3 spans 13 amino acids. The V and J ends lost 2 bases and 4 bases, in that order; junction bases with no gene match: 0. The germline gives CDR1 MNHEY, CDR2 SVGAGI.

The chain recombines TRBV4-3 with TRBJ1-1, with a weak D call TRBD1 (6 bases). The CDR3 has 15 residues. Germline V lookup: CDR1 LGHNA, CDR2 YSLEER. V was trimmed by 1 base and J by 4 bases, leaving 13 bases between them. This CDR3 reads CASSQGAQGGTEAFF. The CDR3 DNA reads as TGCGCCAGCAGCCAAGGAGCTCAAGGGGGCACTGAAGCTTTCTTT.

This chain joins TRBV27 and TRBJ1-4; the match to TRBD1 covers 7 bases. CDR3 length: 16 residues. Germline assignment: CDR1 MNHEY and CDR2 SMNVEV (reference sequence). Trimming removed 6 bases from V and 0 bases from J; junction bases left unmatched: 7. The CDR3 DNA follows: TGTGCCAGCAGCCCACAGGGGAATCCAACTAATGAAAAACTGTTTTTT. Translating gives CASSPQGNPTNEKLFF.

V usage is TRBV6-1 and J usage is TRBJ2-2; 8 bases align to TRBD1. Germline V gives CDR1 MNHNS, CDR2 SASEGT. The CDR3 contains 17 residues. Germline trimming cut 4 bases from V and 6 bases from J; bases unmatched to any gene: 13. This CDR3 is CASSALRTGTRSGELFF. The CDR3 DNA reads as TGTGCCAGCAGTGCCCTCCGGACAGGGACTCGGTCCGGGGAGCTGTTTTTT.

The V and J genes are TRBV30 and TRBJ1-4, with D possibly being TRBD1 (5 bases). Germline V lookup: CDR1 GTSNPN, CDR2 SVGIG (reference sequence). V lost 5 bases, J lost 4 bases, and 11 bases lay in between. CDR3 size: 13 residues. The CDR3: CAWSGGHNEKLFF. The CDR3 nucleotides read TGTGCCTGGTCGGGCGGACATAATGAAAAACTGTTTTTT.

The CDR3 loop reads CASSLGAGAAFF. In nucleotides, the CDR3 is TGTGCCAGCAGTTTAGGGGCAGGGGCAGCTTTCTTT. The chain joins TRBV12-3 or TRBV12-4 to TRBJ1-1; perhaps TRBD1 as D (6 bases). The CDR3 totals 12 residues. Deletions cut 1 base from V and 10 bases from J, with 10 bases between.

The V and J genes are TRBV12-3 or TRBV12-4 and TRBJ1-6; unclear D gene. The ends were cut back, 4 bases at V and 8 bases at J, with 9 bases in the middle. CDR3 length equals 13 residues. The CDR3 region has the DNA TGTGCCAGCAGTTATAGGGAGGATTCACCCCTCCACTTT. Translating gives CASSYREDSPLHF.

This sequence joins TRBV29-1 and TRBJ2-3, with TRBD1 matching over 7 bases. The CDR3 totals 14 residues. V lost 5 bases, J lost 6 bases, and 11 bases stayed unmatched. Germline V gives CDR1 SQVTM, CDR2 ANQGSEA. As DNA, the CDR3 is TGCAGCGTTTCAGGGGCGACAGGGTACGATACGCAGTATTTT. Protein: CSVSGATGYDTQYF.

The rearrangement uses TRBV6-5 and TRBJ2-7, with a possible D match to TRBD2 (5 bases). V shed 5 bases and J shed 2 bases, with 7 bases lying between them. There are 12 residues in the CDR3. Germline V CDR1 and CDR2: MNHEY, SVGAGI. CDR3 nucleotide sequence: TGTGCCAGCAGTCGGGGAACCTACGAGCAGTACTTC. Encoded protein: CASSRGTYEQYF.

This clone was counted a few times. The J gene is TRBJ2-7, the V gene TRBV5-1, with a possible D match to TRBD1 (5 bases). Germline CDR1 SGHRS, CDR2 YFSETQ. With 0 bases removed from V and 3 bases from J, the gap between germline ends came to 13 bases. CDR3 length: 15 residues. The CDR3 region is CASSLAGQGIYEQYF. For the CDR3, the DNA is TGCGCCAGCAGCTTGGCAGGGCAGGGCATCTACGAGCAGTACTTC.

The chain has TRBV3-1 (or the pseudogene TRBV3-2) and TRBJ1-2, with 8 bases matching TRBD1. This CDR3 contains 15 residues. Trimming removed 4 bases from V and 2 bases from J; junction bases left unmatched: 6. Germline V gene sequence: CDR1 LGHDT, CDR2 YNNKEL (reference sequence). CDR3 loop: CASSPTGGLNYGYTF. The CDR3 coding sequence is TGTGCCAGCAGCCCCACAGGGGGGCTAAACTATGGCTACACCTTC.

CDR3: CASSSGLAGVQETQYF. Here the CDR3 DNA reads TGTGCCAGCAGCTCTGGACTAGCGGGGGTCCAAGAGACCCAGTACTTC. The gene calls are TRBV11-2 and TRBJ2-5; TRBD2 agrees at 13 bases. CDR1 is SGHAT and CDR2 is FQNNGV in the germline V gene. The CDR3 is 16 amino acids. V lost 4 bases to trimming and J lost 1 base; unmatched junction nucleotides: 3.

This sequence joins TRBV15 and TRBJ2-7; perhaps TRBD2 as D (5 bases). CDR3 length: 14 residues. Trimming took off 0 bases at V and 4 bases at J, with 10 bases between the two ends. Germline V gives CDR1 LNHNV, CDR2 YYDKDF (reference sequence). The CDR3 DNA reads TGTGCCACCAGCAGAGATCGGGGAACGTACGAGCAGTACTTC. This sequence encodes CATSRDRGTYEQYF.

This chain uses TRBV7-2 with TRBJ2-3; 7 nucleotides agree with TRBD2. From germline, CDR1 is SGHTA and CDR2 FQGNSA. V lost 5 bases to trimming and J lost 2 bases; unmatched junction nucleotides: 10. This CDR3 is built from 16 residues. CDR3 loop: CASSPRPSGATDTQYF. CDR3 bases: TGTGCCAGCAGCCCGCGCCCCAGCGGGGCCACAGATACGCAGTATTTT.

The J gene is TRBJ1-2, the V gene TRBV6-1; D is possibly TRBD1 (5 bases). Germline V gene sequence: CDR1 MNHNS, CDR2 SASEGT. The CDR3 sequence is 14 residues long. V was trimmed by 3 bases and J by 2 bases, leaving 10 bases between them. In DNA, the CDR3 is TGTGCCAGCAGTGAGGGGGGTTGGAACTATGGCTACACCTTC. This encodes CASSEGGWNYGYTF.

The CDR3: CASSQDISGSSYNEQFF. For the CDR3, the DNA is TGTGCCAGCAGCCAAGATATTAGCGGGAGCTCCTACAATGAGCAGTTCTTC. The chain has TRBV3-1 (or the pseudogene TRBV3-2) and TRBJ2-1; 9 bases are a match to TRBD2. The CDR3 spans 17 residues. Germline-derived CDR1 and CDR2 are LGHDT and YNNKEL (reference sequence). With 0 bases clipped from V and 0 bases from J, the junction kept 3 bases outside the gene matches.

This sequence joins TRBV13 and TRBJ1-2; no reliable D call. The germline V and J ends were trimmed by 0 bases and 8 bases, with 7 bases remaining between them. The CDR3 covers 12 residues. Looked up from germline, CDR1 is PRHDT and CDR2 is FYEKMQ (reference sequence). CDR3 sequence: CASSLGMRGYTF. The CDR3 nucleotides are TGTGCCAGCAGCTTAGGCATGAGAGGCTACACCTTC.

V usage is TRBV3-1 (or the pseudogene TRBV3-2) and J usage is TRBJ2-7; TRBD2 agrees at 8 bases. Germline loops: CDR1 LGHDT, CDR2 YNNKEL (reference sequence). Trimming removed 1 base from V and 3 bases from J; junction bases left unmatched: 8. The CDR3 runs to 16 residues. The CDR3 protein is CASSQGSGGLFYEQYF. The CDR3 DNA sequence: TGTGCCAGCAGCCAAGGGAGCGGGGGCCTCTTCTACGAGCAGTACTTC.

V usage is TRBV5-3 and J usage is TRBJ1-1; 9 bases match TRBD1. TRBV5-3 is an open reading frame, and its role is uncertain. CDR3 length equals 16 residues. The J segment lost 2 bases and the V segment lost 3 bases, leaving 8 bases of the junction unmatched. CDR3 protein: CARSSGTGPSNTEAFF. CDR3 in DNA: TGTGCCAGAAGCTCAGGGACAGGGCCCTCCAACACTGAAGCTTTCTTT.

V usage is TRBV4-1 and J usage is TRBJ2-3, with D perhaps TRBD2 (6 bases). Between the trimmed V and J ends, which lost 1 base and 4 bases, there was a span of 18 bases. The germline V gene encodes CDR1 MGHRA and CDR2 YSYEKL. The CDR3 covers 17 residues. The CDR3 region is CASSQAQGGGGADTQYF. In nucleotides, the CDR3 is TGCGCCAGCAGCCAAGCCCAGGGAGGTGGGGGTGCAGATACGCAGTATTTT.